The entry that follows covers one T cell receptor (beta chain) sequence. The antigen remains undetermined. All the patients suffered relapse after autologous stem cell transplantation, and brentuximab vedotin exposure differed. With 2 bases removed from V and 5 bases from J, the gap between germline ends came to 15 bases. Germline-derived CDR1 and CDR2 are SGDLS and YYNGEE. The CDR3 is made up of 15 amino acids. The data are from a study of PD-1 blockade in classical Hodgkin lymphoma. Broader study findings: Causes of the repertoire differences remain undefined, possibly disease activity or prior therapy.

This table comes from immunoSEQ multiplex PCR, and its TCRdb copy is limited to in-frame clones, with some not included. This sample carries about 98,000 clones, around 90% of them seen once, and the ten largest clones take over 2.5%. The clonotype originates from a human donor with classical Hodgkin lymphoma. This chain connects TRBV9 to TRBJ2-3, with a tentative D call TRBD1 (6 bases). The material sequenced was peripheral blood mononuclear cells (PBMCs), taken at baseline. DNA of the CDR3: TGTGCCAGCAGCGTGAGGGGGAGTATGGGAGATACGCAGTATTTT. Translation: CASSVRGSMGDTQYF.